These T cell receptor beta chains were read from a single sample in a study of cytomegalovirus exposure and HLA in healthy donors. Here immunoSEQ multiplex PCR was the method, and the copy in TCRdb shows in-frame clones only, minus some. The table lists over 150,000 clones, around 80% of them singletons, with approximately 4% in the top ten. The source material was PBMCs. These receptors originate from a woman aged 40 to 50 in good health and CMV-seronegative. CDR3s include the opening cysteine and the closing phenylalanine or tryptophan. A D gene is named only where the DNA matches it firmly. Not all rows give a size; the values are once, few, many and, for expanded clones, a class.

v_call,d_call,clone_size,j_call,cdr3_aa,cdr3_nt
TRBV29-1,NA,NA,TRBJ1-2,CSVERSWGGGYTF,TGCAGCGTTGAACGGAGCTGGGGGGGTGGCTACACCTTC
TRBV2,NA,few,TRBJ2-7,CATGHLPYEQYF,TGTGCCACCGGACACCTCCCCTACGAGCAGTACTTC
TRBV10-3,TRBD1,NA,TRBJ2-5,CAISHGTANTQETQYF,TGTGCCATCAGCCACGGGACAGCCAATACCCAAGAGACCCAGTACTTC
TRBV7-9,NA,NA,TRBJ2-7,CASSLGGTLEQYF,TGTGCCAGCAGCTTAGGCGGGACTCTGGAGCAGTACTTC
TRBV27,NA,NA,TRBJ1-6,CASQTGLGSPLHF,TGTGCCAGCCAAACAGGGTTGGGTTCACCCCTCCACTTT
TRBV5-1,TRBD2,NA,TRBJ2-3,CASSTGLAGGPRSTDTQYF,TGCGCCAGCAGTACGGGACTAGCGGGGGGGCCGAGGAGTACAGATACGCAGTATTTT
TRBV11-2,NA,NA,TRBJ2-7,CASSLDRGYEQYF,TGTGCCAGCAGCTTAGACAGGGGATACGAGCAGTACTTC
TRBV4-2,TRBD1,once,TRBJ2-5,CASRGQGEETQYF,TGTGCCAGCAGGGGACAGGGAGAAGAGACCCAGTACTTC
TRBV28,NA,NA,TRBJ1-4,CASSQQGSNEKLFF,TGTGCCAGCAGTCAACAGGGCTCTAATGAAAAACTGTTTTTT
TRBV2,TRBD1,NA,TRBJ1-1,CASRGQGVTEAFF,TGTGCCAGCAGGGGACAGGGGGTGACTGAAGCTTTCTTT
TRBV28,TRBD1,NA,TRBJ2-5,CASRHPPGTGGVFETQYF,TGTGCCAGCAGGCATCCCCCCGGGACAGGGGGCGTCTTCGAGACCCAGTACTTC
TRBV7-9,NA,few,TRBJ1-1,CASSPNEAFF,TGTGCCAGCAGCCCAAATGAAGCTTTCTTT
TRBV7-8,NA,NA,TRBJ2-1,CASQKRVSSYNEQFF,TGTGCCTCCCAAAAGCGGGTTAGCTCCTACAATGAGCAGTTCTTC
TRBV14,NA,NA,TRBJ2-1,CASSQVSGVNEQFF,TGTGCCAGCAGCCAAGTTTCGGGGGTGAATGAGCAGTTCTTC
TRBV29-1,TRBD2,few,TRBJ2-7,CSVDGLAGGRDEQYF,TGCAGCGTTGACGGGCTAGCGGGGGGTCGGGACGAGCAGTACTTC
TRBV5-1,NA,NA,TRBJ2-5,CASRVDGGETQYF,TGCGCCAGCAGGGTGGACGGAGGAGAGACCCAGTACTTC
TRBV6-5,TRBD1,NA,TRBJ2-7,CASSYDTGDEQYF,TGTGCCAGCAGTTACGATACAGGGGACGAGCAGTACTTC
TRBV5-1,NA,NA,TRBJ2-1,CASSLLAGTYNEQFF,TGCGCCAGCAGCTTATTGGCGGGCACCTACAATGAGCAGTTCTTC
TRBV7-8,TRBD2,NA,TRBJ2-2,CASSMGLAGTNTGELFF,TGTGCCAGCAGCATGGGACTAGCGGGGACGAACACCGGGGAGCTGTTTTTT
TRBV5-4,NA,NA,TRBJ2-3,CASSVPTGDTQYF,TGTGCCAGCAGCGTACCAACGGGGGATACGCAGTATTTT
TRBV21-1,NA,NA,TRBJ2-7,CASSRRNRLELDSYEQYF,TGTGCCAGCAGCAGGCGGAATAGGCTTGAATTGGACTCCTACGAGCAGTACTTC
TRBV6-5,NA,NA,TRBJ1-1,CASSAGPLTEAFF,TGTGCCAGCAGTGCGGGGCCCCTCACTGAAGCTTTCTTT
TRBV6-1,NA,NA,TRBJ2-6,CASSEEEASGANVLTF,TGTGCCAGCAGTGAAGAAGAGGCCTCTGGGGCCAACGTCCTGACTTTC
TRBV5-1,NA,few,TRBJ2-1,CASSLAAEPNEQFF,TGCGCCAGCAGCTTGGCGGCGGAACCCAATGAGCAGTTCTTC
TRBV19,TRBD1,few,TRBJ1-2,CASSIPGQGSYGYTF,TGTGCCAGTAGTATCCCCGGACAGGGCAGTTATGGCTACACCTTC
TRBV6-1,TRBD2,NA,TRBJ2-3,CASSASGTMTDTQYF,TGTGCCAGCAGTGCATCCGGGACTATGACAGATACGCAGTATTTT
TRBV29-1,NA,NA,TRBJ1-2,CSPAGIYTF,TGCAGCCCCGCCGGGATCTACACCTTC
TRBV30,TRBD1,NA,TRBJ1-2,CAWSVEGAIGYTF,TGTGCCTGGAGTGTAGAGGGGGCTATTGGCTACACCTTC
TRBV6-1,NA,few,TRBJ1-6,CASSERVMANSPLHF,TGTGCCAGCAGTGAACGGGTCATGGCTAATTCACCCCTCCACTTT
TRBV9,TRBD1,NA,TRBJ2-1,CASSADTTGSWDEQFF,TGTGCCAGCAGCGCTGACACGACAGGGTCATGGGATGAGCAGTTCTTC
TRBV7-9,NA,few,TRBJ2-5,CASSLIPEPDF,TGTGCCAGCAGCTTGATCCCTGAACCGGACTTC